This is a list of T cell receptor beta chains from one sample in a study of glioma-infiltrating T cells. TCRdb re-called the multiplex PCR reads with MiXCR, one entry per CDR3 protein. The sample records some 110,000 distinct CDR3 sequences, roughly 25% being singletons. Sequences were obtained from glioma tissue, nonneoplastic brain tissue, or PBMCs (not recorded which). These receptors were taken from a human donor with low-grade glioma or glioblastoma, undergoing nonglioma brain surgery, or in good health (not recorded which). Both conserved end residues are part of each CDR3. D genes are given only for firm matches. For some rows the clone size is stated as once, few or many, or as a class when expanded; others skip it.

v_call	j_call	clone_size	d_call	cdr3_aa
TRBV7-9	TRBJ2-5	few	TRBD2	CAGGLAGWQETQYF
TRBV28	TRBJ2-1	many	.	CASSFAASTNEQFF
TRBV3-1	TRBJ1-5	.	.	CASSQDTRRNQPQHF
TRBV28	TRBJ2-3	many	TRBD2	CASSLGLAGGPDTQYF
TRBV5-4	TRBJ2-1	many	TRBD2	CASSAGTSGSYTYNEQFF
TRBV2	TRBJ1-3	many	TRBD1	CASSSIQGSGNTIYF
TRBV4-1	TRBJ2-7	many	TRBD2	CASSQASGDFYEQYF
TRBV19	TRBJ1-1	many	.	CASSSVESTEAFF
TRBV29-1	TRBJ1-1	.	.	CSVRSYSNTEAFF
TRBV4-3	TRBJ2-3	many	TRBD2	CASSPLAGGPDTQYF
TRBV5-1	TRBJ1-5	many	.	CASSLSIDQPQHF
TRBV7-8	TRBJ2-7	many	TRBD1	CASSYLGQGYEQYF
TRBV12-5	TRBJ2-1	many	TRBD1	CASATGQGLSSYNEQFF
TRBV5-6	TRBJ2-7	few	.	CASSPRDFSYEQYF
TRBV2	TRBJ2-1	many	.	CASRWDTAKTEQFF
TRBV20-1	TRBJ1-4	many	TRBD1	CSARDRGQGVFDEKLFF
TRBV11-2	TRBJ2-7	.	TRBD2	CASSPTSGLKGEQYF
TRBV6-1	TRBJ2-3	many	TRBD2	CASGVSGSSWDTQYF
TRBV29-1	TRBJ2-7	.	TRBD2	CSVVGGDTREAYEQYF
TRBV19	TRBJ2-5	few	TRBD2	CASTYSGGETQYF
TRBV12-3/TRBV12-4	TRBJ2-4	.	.	CATSLMRGIQYF
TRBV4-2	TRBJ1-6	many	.	CASSQERNSNSPLHF